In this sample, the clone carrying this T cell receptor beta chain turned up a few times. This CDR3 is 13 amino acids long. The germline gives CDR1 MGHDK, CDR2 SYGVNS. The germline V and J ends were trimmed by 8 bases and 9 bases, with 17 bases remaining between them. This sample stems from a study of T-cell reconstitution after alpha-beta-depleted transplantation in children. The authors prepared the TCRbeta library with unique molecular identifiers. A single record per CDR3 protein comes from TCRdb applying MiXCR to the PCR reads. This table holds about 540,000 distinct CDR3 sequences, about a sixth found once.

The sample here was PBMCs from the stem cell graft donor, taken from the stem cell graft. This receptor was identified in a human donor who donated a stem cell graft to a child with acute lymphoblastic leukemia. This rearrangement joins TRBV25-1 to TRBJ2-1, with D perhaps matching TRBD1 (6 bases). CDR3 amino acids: CASSTVGASEQFF. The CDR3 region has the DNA TGTGCCAGCTCCACCGTGGGGGCCAGTGAGCAGTTCTTC. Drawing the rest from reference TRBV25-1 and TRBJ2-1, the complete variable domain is EADIYQTPRYLVIGTGKKITLECSQTMGHDKMYWYQQDPGMELHLIHYSYGVNSTEKGDLSSESTVSRIRTEHFPLTLESARPSHTSQYLCASSTVGASEQFFGPGTRLTVL.